This entry is about one TCR beta chain. This record comes from a study of T cell changes during pregnancy in multiple sclerosis. Using immunoSEQ multiplex PCR, the repertoire was profiled, and TCRdb retains in-frame clones only, with some absent. The table records tens of thousands of clones, about 93% of them present only once. This CDR3 is built from 15 residues. J lost 2 bases, V lost 3 bases, and 5 bases had no gene match. CDR1 is SGHTA and CDR2 is FQGNSA in the germline V gene. The clonotype was recovered from a female donor with multiple sclerosis, enrolled in a pregnancy study. V is TRBV7-2 and J is TRBJ2-5; TRBD2 matches at 8 bases. The sample in question was peripheral blood, obtained in the third trimester of pregnancy. Here the CDR3 DNA reads TGTGCCAGCAGCTTCCAGCGGGGGATACAAGAGACCCAGTACTTC. Its protein is CASSFQRGIQETQYF.